This entry describes one T cell receptor (beta chain). This clonotype has just one count. Its cognate antigen has yet to be identified. No quality values exist for individual bases; no much larger clone is one base distant. Donors were under 40 systemically healthy Caucasian individuals from Russia aged about 6 to 100 years. Each donor gave ten milliliters of peripheral blood, drawn into EDTA-treated Vacutainer tubes. PBMCs were isolated by Ficoll-Paque density-gradient centrifugation, with at least 6 million obtained per sample. Total RNA was extracted from PBMCs with Trizol reagent, with at least 5.5 micrograms obtained per sample. For every donor, flow cytometry on a PBMC aliquot measured the percentage of naive CD45RAhigh/CD27high T cells. The sample belongs to a study of blood T cells in healthy people across ages (dated by TCRdb to the mid-2010s). At the level of the whole study: In model experiments, roughly one uniquely barcoded TCR beta cDNA molecule per two T cells was captured by template switching. Age-related changes in TCR beta repertoire diversity were measured in the study by deep sequencing normalized with unique cDNA molecular identifiers. Donors were grouped into four age groups: young (average 16 years), middle-aged (39), aged (roughly 67) and long-lived (just over 80). To avoid experimental bias, donors of different ages were spread randomly across the sequencing lanes. For two donors (one aged 18 to 30 and one aged 80 or older), the study analyzed two additional independent replicas of 1 million unique cDNA reads from the same blood draw. Findings and caveats that apply to the study as a whole: A strong correlation was found between observed TCR beta diversity and the percentage of naive T cells measured by flow cytometry. Compared with the aged group, more naive CD4+ T cells, fewer expanded clones and increased TCR diversity were shown by the long-lived group, suggesting age selection. Estimates of total diversity from one million sequenced T cells were regarded as lower bounds and underestimates. Since profiling was done on bulk unsorted PBMCs, naive and antigen-experienced compartments could not be conclusively compared. The CMV infection status of donors was not known, potentially confounding age-related changes in expanded clonotypes. As age increased, observed TCR beta diversity per million T cells dropped in a roughly linear way, and a significant reduction was already evident by age roughly 36.

Library preparation was by 5' RACE. The instrument given in TCRdb is Illumina HiSeq 2500. The second PCR ran for roughly 7 to 11 cycles and used a J-beta primer mix along with a sample-barcoded 5' primer. A unique molecular identifier was introduced onto each TCR beta cDNA molecule by a template-switch 5' adaptor carrying 12 random nucleotides. At least 2.5 million CDR3-containing paired-end reads were obtained from each sample. All of the RNA was converted into first-strand cDNA using the Mint cDNA synthesis kit, with a TRBC-specific oligonucleotide serving as the primer. After uracil-DNA glycosylase treatment, a first 18-cycle PCR used universal primers M1SS and BC2_uni_R on all cDNA. Per the source publication's procedure: For normalization, 1 million high-quality reads were randomly selected from each sample, with every read carrying a distinct molecular identifier. Reads sharing molecular identifiers were discarded rather than binned into consensus sequences. MiTCR, with a Q25 quality threshold and the strictest error-elimination algorithm, was used for CDR3 identification, clonotype clustering and error correction. A nonparametric unseen species model with Euler transformation was used to estimate a lower bound on total TCR beta diversity. The public sequencing data were trimmed at Q25 with fastp and processed into clonotypes with MiXCR by TCRdb, which kept only in-frame beta chains. Rows are combined by CDR3 protein, so each entry shows the most common genes and DNA. These V and J calls derive from TCRdb rather than the authors' analysis. The sample profile shows over 950,000 distinct CDR3 sequences; about 51% of them were found once. About a fifth of the sample lies in the top ten.

From the cysteine up to the phenylalanine, the CDR3 has a length of 14 residues. CDR3 DNA only is kept here, 42 bases in frame from base 1. Relative to germline, V is missing 7 bases and J is missing 7 bases, with 8 bases of the junction outside any gene match. The chain uses TRBV12-3 or TRBV12-4 and TRBJ2-2, and 8 junction bases match TRBD2. The origin of this receptor is an older woman in good health. The sample taken for sequencing was blood. The CDR3 region reads CASIQGLEGGELFF. The DNA sequence follows: TGTGCCAGCATTCAGGGACTAGAGGGCGGGGAGCTGTTTTTT.